This is a list of T cell receptor beta chains from one sample in a study of blood T cell repertoires in COVID-19. Method: immunoSEQ multiplex PCR; TCRdb's copy keeps in-frame clones and lacks some. The table shows 380,000 or so clones, with approximately 87% occurring only once. The specimen sequenced was PBMCs or T cells enriched from blood (not recorded which). Receptors originate from a young man who had recovered from COVID-19. Each CDR3 is given with its conserved first and last residue. The D gene is left open where the match is weak. Expanded clones get a size class; other rows say once, few or many, or leave the size out.

>once|TRBV4-1|TRBD2|TRBJ2-7
CASSQVWTSGSYEQYF
TGCGCCAGCAGCCAAGTCTGGACTAGCGGGTCCTACGAGCAGTACTTC
>NA|TRBV28|NA|TRBJ1-2
CASSGGLDYGYTF
TGTGCCAGCAGCGGGGGTTTGGACTATGGCTACACCTTC
>NA|TRBV7-9|NA|TRBJ1-3
CASSGQEDSGNTIYF
TGTGCCAGCAGCGGACAAGAAGACTCTGGAAACACCATATATTTT
>NA|TRBV10-3|NA|TRBJ1-4
CAISEAQISTNEKLFF
TGTGCCATCAGTGAAGCCCAAATTTCAACTAATGAAAAACTGTTTTTT
>NA|TRBV7-8|NA|TRBJ1-2
CASSPSRGIDRLTNYGYTF
TGTGCCAGCAGCCCCTCAAGGGGAATAGACAGGCTAACTAACTATGGCTACACCTTC
>once|TRBV11-3|NA|TRBJ2-1
CASSLSGVSYNEQFF
TGTGCCAGCAGCCTTAGCGGAGTCTCCTACAATGAGCAGTTCTTC
>once|TRBV9|NA|TRBJ1-5
CASSVEPGNQPQHF
TGTGCCAGCAGCGTAGAACCGGGGAATCAGCCCCAGCATTTT
>NA|TRBV15|NA|TRBJ2-7
CATSRDGGLRYF
TGTGCCACCAGCAGAGATGGAGGGCTACGCTACTTC
>NA|TRBV19|TRBD1|TRBJ1-5
CASSVGQNSNQPQHF
TGTGCCAGTAGTGTGGGACAGAATAGCAATCAGCCCCAGCATTTT
>NA|TRBV7-9|NA|TRBJ1-2
CASSASGGGFYGYTF
TGTGCCAGCAGCGCCTCAGGCGGGGGTTTCTATGGCTACACCTTC
>NA|TRBV15|NA|TRBJ2-3
CATSRTGVTDTQYF
TGTGCCACCAGCAGGACAGGAGTCACAGATACGCAGTATTTT
>NA|TRBV15|NA|TRBJ1-2
CATSRDGQYGYTF
TGTGCCACCAGCAGAGATGGGCAATATGGCTACACCTTC
>NA|TRBV2|NA|TRBJ1-4
CASTFPTAGAWVADEKLFF
TGTGCCAGTACCTTTCCTACTGCAGGGGCCTGGGTCGCGGATGAAAAACTGTTTTTT
>few|TRBV13|TRBD1|TRBJ2-7
CASSRGTGITYEQYF
TGTGCCAGCAGCCGTGGGACAGGGATCACCTACGAGCAGTACTTC
>few|TRBV30|TRBD1|TRBJ1-5
CASTGLGGNQPQHF
TGTGCTTCGACAGGGCTAGGGGGCAATCAGCCCCAGCATTTT
>NA|TRBV6-2/TRBV6-3|NA|TRBJ1-1
CASSLSTPLREAFF
TGTGCCAGCAGTTTATCAACCCCCCTGAGGGAGGCTTTCTTT